Following are 32 T cell receptor beta chains from one sample sequenced in a study of spatial heterogeneity in lung cancer. Study results and caveats: In tumors, expanded intratumoral alpha and beta TCR counts tracked mutation counts.

These receptors' targets are unknown. Time point of the sample: sample taken at primary tumor resection. TCRdb redid the calling of the 5' RACE reads with MiXCR, one entry per CDR3 protein. The sample holds about 10,000 distinct CDR3 sequences, over 6% seen once. Sequenced material: lung tumor tissue, taken at surgery. These receptors were taken from a male donor with early-stage non-small cell lung cancer.

This clonotype was picked up many times. This beta chain slipped into a library made for alpha chains as a stray read, so its size is not meaningful. The chain recombines TRBV5-1 with TRBJ2-3, with 15 bases lining up with TRBD2. Germline CDR1 reads SGHRS; CDR2 reads YFSETQ. The junction had 3 bases not matched to a gene; V was cut back by 5 bases and J by 2 bases. The CDR3 is 16 amino acids. The CDR3 here is CASRRTSGGATDTQYF. The CDR3 DNA reads TGCGCCAGCAGAAGGACTAGCGGGGGGGCCACAGATACGCAGTATTTT.

Ten or more counts support this clonotype. This beta chain slipped into a library made for alpha chains as a stray read, so its size is not meaningful. The chain recombines TRBV19 with TRBJ1-4, with 9 bases aligning to TRBD1. Germline lookup yields CDR1 LNHDA and CDR2 SQIVND (reference sequence). The CDR3 is made up of 14 amino acids. Trimming removed 6 bases from V and 8 bases from J; junction bases left unmatched: 7. For the CDR3, the DNA is TGTGCCAGTAGCGGACAGGGGATCGGCGAAAAACTGTTTTTT. Protein: CASSGQGIGEKLFF. The full variable domain, with the rest looked up from reference TRBV19 and TRBJ1-4, is DGGITQSPKYLFRKEGQNVTLSCEQNLNHDAMYWYRQDPGQGLRLIYYSQIVNDFQKGDIAEGYSVSREKKESFPLTVTSAQKNPTAFYLCASSGQGIGEKLFFGSGTQLSVL.

With regard to this clonotype: This beta chain is a stray read from a library made for alpha chains; its abundance is not meaningful. The chain recombines TRBV11-2 with TRBJ2-5; no clear D gene. V lost 3 bases to trimming and J lost 4 bases, with 9 bases between them. The germline gives CDR1 SGHAT, CDR2 FQNNGV. The CDR3 contains 13 residues. This CDR3 is CASSFMGLETQYF. Here the CDR3 DNA reads TGTGCCAGCAGCTTCATGGGCTTAGAGACCCAGTACTTC.

As concerns this clonotype: This may stem from a read error, because a much larger clone lies one nucleotide away. This beta chain was picked up by a library intended for alpha chains and is off target, so its count carries little meaning. The chain combines TRBV7-8 with TRBJ2-1, with 8 bases lining up with TRBD1. This CDR3 contains 14 residues. Germline CDR1 SGHVS, CDR2 FQNEAQ. The CDR3: CASRDRDIYNEQLF. DNA for the CDR3: TGTGCCAGCAGGGACAGGGATATCTACAATGAGCAGTTATTC.

This clonotype was picked up many times. This beta chain is off target for a library built for alpha chains, so its abundance means little. The chain joins TRBV11-2 to TRBJ2-6; tentative D call: TRBD1 (6 bases). In germline, CDR1 is SGHAT, CDR2 FQNNGV. The CDR3 consists of 18 residues. With 1 base removed from V and 0 bases from J, the gap between germline ends came to 13 bases. The CDR3 loop is CASSLGRHRVSGANVLTF. CDR3 DNA: TGTGCCAGCAGCTTAGGACGGCACAGGGTCTCTGGGGCCAACGTCCTGACTTTC. Complete variable domain (other parts from reference TRBV11-2 and TRBJ2-6): EAGVAQSPRYKIIEKRQSVAFWCNPISGHATLYWYQQILGQGPKLLIQFQNNGVVDDSQLPKDRFSAERLKGVDSTLKIQPAKLEDSAVYLCASSLGRHRVSGANVLTFGAGSRLTVL.

There are many counts of this clonotype. This beta chain is off target for a library built for alpha chains, so its abundance means little. This chain joins TRBV3-1 and TRBJ1-4; D call uncertain. CDR3 length: 15 amino acids. Per germline, CDR1 LGHDT and CDR2 YNNKEL (reference sequence). V was cut by 4 bases and J by 0 bases, with 9 bases left in between. The CDR3 loop is CASSRAGTTNEKLFF. The DNA for the CDR3 is TGTGCCAGCAGCCGGGCCGGGACAACTAATGAAAAACTGTTTTTT. Combining the CDR3 with reference TRBV3-1 and TRBJ1-4 gives the whole variable domain DTAVSQTPKYLVTQMGNDKSIKCEQNLGHDTMYWYKQDSKKFLKIMFSYNNKELIINETVPNRFSPKSPDKAHLNLHINSLELGDSAVYFCASSRAGTTNEKLFFGSGTQLSVL.

The sample holds a few counts of this clonotype. Since the library was made to target alpha chains, this beta chain is a stray read and its abundance is not meaningful. The rearrangement uses TRBV30 and TRBJ2-6, with TRBD1 matching 10 bases. V lost 0 bases, J lost 2 bases, and 4 bases stayed unmatched. Germline V CDR1 and CDR2: GTSNPN, SVGIG (reference sequence). The CDR3 sequence is 17 residues long. The DNA for the CDR3 is TGTGCCTGGAGTGTACGGACAGGGGGAACTGGGGCCAACGTCCTGACTTTC. Translation: CAWSVRTGGTGANVLTF.

This clonotype has a count of ten or more. Since the library was made to target alpha chains, this beta chain is a stray read and its abundance is not meaningful. This chain joins TRBV12-3 or TRBV12-4 and TRBJ2-1, with 13 bases identical to TRBD2. This CDR3 spans 18 amino acids. Losses at the gene ends were 5 bases for V and 6 bases for J; bases not matched to a gene: 13. The CDR3 sequence is CASSPPGLAGPLGNEQFF. DNA for the CDR3: TGTGCCAGCAGTCCCCCGGGACTAGCGGGGCCGCTCGGCAATGAGCAGTTCTTC.

This clonotype was detected many times. The library was built for alpha chains, so this beta chain is an off-target read and its size means little. The chain couples TRBV4-2 to TRBJ2-7; 7 nucleotides line up with TRBD1. V lost 4 bases and J lost 3; bases outside the gene matches: 3. Germline CDR1 is LGHNA and CDR2 is YNFKEQ. This CDR3 spans 13 amino acids. CDR3 in amino acids: CASSLGTDYEQYF. The CDR3 nucleotides are TGTGCCAGCAGCCTGGGGACAGACTACGAGCAGTACTTC.

This clonotype has a handful of counts. Since the library was made to target alpha chains, this beta chain is a stray read and its abundance is not meaningful. This rearrangement joins TRBV6-1 to TRBJ1-2; D is unclear. The CDR3 is 12 amino acids. The V gene lost 5 bases and the J gene lost 5 bases, with 9 bases spanning the gap. Germline V gene lookup returns CDR1 MNHNS and CDR2 SASEGT. In DNA form, the CDR3 reads TGTGCCAGCAGTTTCGACAAGTATGGCTACACCTTC. Its protein product is CASSFDKYGYTF.

The table lists this clonotype with many counts. The library was prepared for alpha chains; this beta chain is a stray read, so its frequency means little. The rearrangement uses TRBV5-1 and TRBJ2-1, with a weak D call TRBD2 (7 bases). The CDR3 has 18 residues. V lost 3 bases and J 0 bases, leaving 19 bases between the germline ends. Germline CDR1 and CDR2: SGHRS and YFSETQ. The CDR3 loop is CASSSLGGADSSYNEQFF. The CDR3 DNA is TGCGCCAGCAGCTCTCTTGGGGGGGCAGATAGCTCCTACAATGAGCAGTTCTTC.

This clonotype has a count of ten or more. Within a library made for alpha chains, this beta chain is off target, and its count is uninformative. This chain links TRBV5-1 with TRBJ2-1; D is perhaps TRBD2 (5 bases). The germline V gene has CDR1 SGHRS and CDR2 YFSETQ. V gave up 1 base and J gave up 1 base, with 9 bases separating them. This CDR3 region has 15 residues. Here the CDR3 reads CASSLFRGSYNEQFF. DNA of the CDR3: TGCGCCAGCAGCTTGTTCCGGGGATCCTACAATGAGCAGTTCTTC.

This clonotype rates as medium-sized (0.01 to 0.1%). Found in a library prepared for alpha chains, this beta chain is an off-target read, and its abundance has little meaning. The rearrangement links TRBV14 to TRBJ2-2, with D uncertain. The CDR3 is 15 residues long. Germline CDR1 reads SGHDN; CDR2 reads FVKESK. Trimming took off 2 bases at V and 3 bases at J, with 10 bases between the two ends. CDR3 sequence: CASSQSRFYTGELFF. CDR3 sequence (DNA): TGTGCCAGCAGCCAATCTAGATTTTACACCGGGGAGCTGTTTTTT. Filled out from reference TRBV14 and TRBJ2-2, the complete variable domain reads EAGVTQFPSHSVIEKGQTVTLRCDPISGHDNLYWYRRVMGKEIKFLLHFVKESKQDESGMPNNRFLAERTGGTYSTLKVQPAELEDSGVYFCASSQSRFYTGELFFGEGSRLTVL.

Judged by abundance, this clonotype is large (0.1 to 1%). A library made for alpha chains picked up this beta chain off target, so its size means little. The V gene is TRBV12-3 or TRBV12-4, the J gene TRBJ1-1; the D gene is possibly TRBD1 (5 bases). Trimming took off 2 bases at V and 10 bases at J, with 5 bases between the two ends. The CDR3 is made up of 10 amino acids. The CDR3 protein is CASSLRGAFF. The CDR3 DNA follows: TGTGCCAGCAGTTTAAGGGGAGCTTTCTTT.

This clonotype occurred many times. This beta chain is off target for a library built for alpha chains, so its abundance means little. The chain carries TRBV12-3 or TRBV12-4 and TRBJ2-1, with 7 bases identical to TRBD2. This CDR3 comprises 14 residues. Trimming removed 6 bases from V and 2 bases from J; junction bases left unmatched: 4. CDR3 nucleotide sequence: TGTGCCAGCAGCCTAGCGGTTCCCTACAATGAGCAGTTCTTC. This codes for CASSLAVPYNEQFF.

In its sample, this clonotype ranks as medium-sized. In a library made to pick up alpha chains, this beta chain is a stray read with a size that means little. This rearrangement joins TRBV3-1 to TRBJ1-1, with TRBD1 as a possible D gene (5 bases). CDR3 size: 14 residues. Germline CDR1 LGHDT, CDR2 YNNKEL (reference sequence). V was clipped by 2 bases and J by 5 bases, with 12 bases between them. The DNA for the CDR3 is TGTGCCAGCAGCCAAAAGGCAGGGCAAACTGAAGCTTTCTTT. This sequence encodes CASSQKAGQTEAFF.

This clonotype was seen ten or more times. This beta chain is off target for a library built for alpha chains, so its abundance means little. The rearrangement links TRBV5-1 to TRBJ1-2; D is possibly TRBD1 (6 bases). Germline V gene lookup returns CDR1 SGHRS and CDR2 YFSETQ. Trimming took off 4 bases at V and 6 bases at J, with 10 bases between the two ends. This CDR3 is 12 amino acids long. CDR3 residues: CASSKQGNGYTF. The CDR3 DNA is TGCGCCAGCAGCAAACAGGGAAATGGCTACACCTTC. The entire variable domain, with the rest obtained from reference TRBV5-1 and TRBJ1-2, is as follows: KAGVTQTPRYLIKTRGQQVTLSCSPISGHRSVSWYQQTPGQGLQFLFEYFSETQRNKGNFPGRFSGRQFSNSRSEMNVSTLELGDSALYLCASSKQGNGYTFGSGTRLTVV.

About this clonotype itself: Found in a library prepared for alpha chains, this beta chain is an off-target read, and its abundance has little meaning. This chain links TRBV5-1 with TRBJ2-5, with 7 bases lining up with TRBD1. Trimming removed 4 bases from V and 4 bases from J; junction bases left unmatched: 10. The germline CDR1 and CDR2 sequences are SGHRS and YFSETQ. The CDR3 has 15 residues. The CDR3 nucleotides are TGCGCCAGCAGCCCGAGGGGGACAGTAGGAGAGACCCAGTACTTC. It is translated as CASSPRGTVGETQYF. Filled out from reference TRBV5-1 and TRBJ2-5, the complete variable domain reads KAGVTQTPRYLIKTRGQQVTLSCSPISGHRSVSWYQQTPGQGLQFLFEYFSETQRNKGNFPGRFSGRQFSNSRSEMNVSTLELGDSALYLCASSPRGTVGETQYFGPGTRLLVL.

In this sample, this clonotype turned up many times. A read error may produce the germline difference seen at one junction end. This beta chain came through as a stray read in a library set up for alpha chains, and its size says little. V is TRBV7-8 and J is TRBJ1-1; possibly TRBD1 for D (5 bases). Germline V CDR1 and CDR2: SGHVS, FQNEAQ. The CDR3 sequence is 14 residues long. The CDR3 is CASSLAGANTEAFF. Written as DNA, the CDR3 is TGTGCCAGCAGCCTAGCCGGGGCAAACACTGAAGCTTTCTTT. Supplemented by reference TRBV7-8 and TRBJ1-1, the full variable domain reads GAGVSQSPRYKVAKRGQDVALRCDPISGHVSLFWYQQALGQGPEFLTYFQNEAQLDKSGLPSDRFFAERPEGSVSTLKIQRTQQEDSAVYLCASSLAGANTEAFFGQGTRLTVV.

This clonotype was detected ten times or more. In a library made to pick up alpha chains, this beta chain is a stray read with a size that means little. This rearrangement joins TRBV11-1 to TRBJ1-1; D gene ambiguous. Germline V lookup: CDR1 SGHAT, CDR2 FQDESV (reference sequence). This CDR3 is built from 13 residues. The V and J ends lost 3 bases and 6 bases respectively, with 11 bases between them. The CDR3 is CASSFRPRAEAFF. CDR3 DNA: TGTGCCAGCAGCTTTAGACCCCGGGCTGAAGCTTTCTTT.

This clonotype was counted at least ten times. This beta chain slipped into a library made for alpha chains as a stray read, so its size is not meaningful. J is TRBJ1-1 and V is TRBV7-8, with D possibly being TRBD1 (6 bases). The V end lost 0 bases, the J end lost 6 bases, and 14 bases lay between the germline ends. CDR3 length: 15 amino acids. The germline V gene has CDR1 SGHVS and CDR2 FQNEAQ. CDR3 sequence reads: CASSLAAGGGAEAFF. CDR3 sequence (DNA): TGTGCCAGCAGCTTAGCGGCGGGAGGGGGTGCTGAAGCTTTCTTT.

This clonotype has a count of ten or more. This beta chain was picked up by a library intended for alpha chains and is off target, so its count carries little meaning. The CDR3 reads CASSPGHGTDYGYTF. The CDR3 DNA follows: TGTGCCAGCTCACCAGGGCACGGGACGGACTATGGCTACACCTTC. This rearrangement joins TRBV18 to TRBJ1-2; maybe TRBD1 (5 bases). Per germline, CDR1 KGHSH and CDR2 LQKENI. V lost 2 bases to trimming and J lost 3 bases, with 13 bases between them. CDR3 size: 15 residues.

This clonotype occurred many times. In a library made to pick up alpha chains, this beta chain is a stray read with a size that means little. The chain employs TRBV30 and TRBJ2-6; no clear D. Trimming removed 0 bases from V and 4 bases from J, with 10 bases in between. The germline V gene has CDR1 GTSNPN and CDR2 SVGIG (reference sequence). The CDR3 spans 15 residues. The CDR3 region is CAWSVGPWGANVLTF. The CDR3 region has the DNA TGTGCCTGGAGTGTCGGGCCATGGGGGGCCAACGTCCTGACTTTC.

Many counts were recorded for this clonotype. This beta chain represents an off-target read in a library built for alpha chains; its size is of limited meaning. V is TRBV7-8 and J is TRBJ2-1, with D perhaps assigned TRBD1 or TRBD2 (6 bases each). V lost 10 bases and J 5 bases, leaving 12 bases between the germline ends. Germline V gives CDR1 SGHVS, CDR2 FQNEAQ. This CDR3 region has 12 residues. Here the CDR3 DNA reads TGTGCCATTGGAGGGGGAGACAATGAGCAGTTCTTC. This codes for CAIGGGDNEQFF. Supplemented by reference TRBV7-8 and TRBJ2-1, the full variable domain reads GAGVSQSPRYKVAKRGQDVALRCDPISGHVSLFWYQQALGQGPEFLTYFQNEAQLDKSGLPSDRFFAERPEGSVSTLKIQRTQQEDSAVYLCAIGGGDNEQFFGPGTRLTVL.

This clonotype was found many times. Within a library made for alpha chains, this beta chain is off target, and its count is uninformative. The chain is built from TRBV18 and TRBJ1-6; a possible D gene is TRBD1 (6 bases). The germline CDR1 and CDR2 sequences are KGHSH and LQKENI. Trimming stripped 3 bases from V and 6 bases from J, with 12 bases between. The CDR3 length is 15 residues. The CDR3 reads CASSPGTGPNSPLHF. The DNA of the CDR3 is TGTGCCAGCTCACCCGGAACAGGGCCTAATTCACCCCTCCACTTT.

This clonotype was recorded at least ten times. The library was designed around alpha chains, so this beta chain is a stray read whose abundance carries little weight. The V call is TRBV24-1, the J call TRBJ2-2, with 10 bases that match TRBD1. CDR1 is KGHDR, CDR2 SFDVKD, per germline. V lost 4 bases to trimming and J lost 6 bases; unmatched junction nucleotides: 10. This CDR3 spans 17 amino acids. The CDR3 protein is CATSEILGTGESGELFF. Written as DNA, the CDR3 is TGTGCCACCAGTGAGATTTTGGGGACAGGGGAGTCCGGGGAGCTGTTTTTT.

This clonotype is medium-sized within its sample. The size of this beta chain means little, since it is a stray read in a library made for alpha chains. The V call is TRBV7-2, the J call TRBJ1-2; D possibly corresponds to TRBD1 (6 bases). Trimming removed 1 base at V and 5 bases at J, with 8 bases between. The CDR3 runs 13 residues. Per the germline V gene, CDR1 is SGHTA and CDR2 is FQGNSA. DNA for the CDR3: TGTGCCAGCAGCTTAGACAGGGATTATGGCTACACCTTC. Translated, it gives CASSLDRDYGYTF. Supplemented by reference TRBV7-2 and TRBJ1-2, the full variable domain reads GAGVSQSPSNKVTEKGKDVELRCDPISGHTALYWYRQSLGQGLEFLIYFQGNSAPDKSGLPSDRFSAERTGGSVSTLTIQRTQQEDSAVYLCASSLDRDYGYTFGSGTRLTVV.

This clonotype is categorized as medium-sized (0.01 to 0.1%). Little can be read into the size of this beta chain, an off-target read in a library designed for alpha chains. This chain connects TRBV20-1 to TRBJ2-2; D gene uncertain. The CDR3 extends over 17 amino acids. V shed 1 base and J shed 1 base, with 16 bases lying between them. The germline CDR1 and CDR2 sequences are DFQATT and SNEGSKA (reference sequence). The DNA for the CDR3 is TGCAGTGCTAGAGTGGTAAAGGAGACCCTGAACACCGGGGAGCTGTTTTTT. Protein product: CSARVVKETLNTGELFF.

This clonotype was picked up many times. The size of this beta chain means little, since it is a stray read in a library made for alpha chains. The chain is built from TRBV7-9 and TRBJ1-4; D ambiguous. Germline values: CDR1 SEHNR, CDR2 FQNEAQ (reference sequence). V shed 2 bases and J shed 5 bases, with 6 bases lying between them. The CDR3 contains 13 residues. The CDR3 DNA sequence: TGTGCCAGCAGCTTAACGGGGAATGAAAAACTGTTTTTT. It codes for CASSLTGNEKLFF. Variable domain in full (rest from reference TRBV7-9 and TRBJ1-4): DTGVSQNPRHKITKRGQNVTFRCDPISEHNRLYWYRQTLGQGPEFLTYFQNEAQLEKSRLLSDRFSAERPKGSFSTLEIQRTEQGDSAMYLCASSLTGNEKLFFGSGTQLSVL.

This clonotype was seen ten or more times. This beta chain is a stray sequence in a library constructed for alpha chains; its clone size is not meaningful. V usage is TRBV6-1 and J usage is TRBJ1-6; 7 bases map to TRBD1. This CDR3 is 15 amino acids long. Per germline, CDR1 MNHNS and CDR2 SASEGT. Trimming cost V 8 bases and J 7 bases; bases outside gene matches: 11. The CDR3 here is CASPPDRALNSPLHF. DNA of the CDR3: TGTGCCAGCCCACCTGACAGGGCCCTAAATTCACCCCTCCACTTT.

This clonotype came up many times. As an off-target read in a library built for alpha chains, this beta chain has a frequency of little significance. The rearrangement joins TRBV2 to TRBJ2-7; 10 bases fit TRBD1. The CDR3 totals 13 residues. Germline V gives CDR1 SNHLY, CDR2 FYNNEI. The ends lost 7 bases at V and 3 bases at J; junction bases unmatched: 3. The CDR3 region is CASNDRGLYEQYF. The CDR3 DNA reads as TGTGCCAGCAACGACAGGGGGCTCTACGAGCAGTACTTC. The entire variable domain, with the rest obtained from reference TRBV2 and TRBJ2-7, is as follows: EPEVTQTPSHQVTQMGQEVILRCVPISNHLYFYWYRQILGQKVEFLVSFYNNEISEKSEIFDDQFSVERPDGSNFTLKIRSTKLEDSAMYFCASNDRGLYEQYFGPGTRLTVT.

This clonotype was seen repeatedly, ten times or more. This beta chain is a stray sequence in a library constructed for alpha chains; its clone size is not meaningful. The chain uses TRBV6-1 and TRBJ1-2; possible D gene TRBD1, 5 bases. The CDR3 is 15 amino acids. Deletions cut 2 bases from V and 4 bases from J, with 14 bases between. Germline CDR1 is MNHNS and CDR2 is SASEGT. Written as DNA, the CDR3 is TGTGCCAGCAGTGAACCAGGGTTGTCGGTCTATGGCTACACCTTC. It yields the protein CASSEPGLSVYGYTF.